This T cell receptor beta chain was found in a study of blood T cell repertoires in COVID-19. Study-wide context: Sites across the United States, Italy and Spain contributed samples from acute and convalescent COVID-19.

The CDR3 contains 15 residues. Looked up from germline, CDR1 is MNHEY and CDR2 is SMNVEV (reference sequence). Trimming cost V 4 bases and J 1 base; bases outside gene matches: 3. As processed by the authors: How many nucleated cells were present was estimated from reference gene primer amplification. Sequenced by immunoSEQ multiplex PCR; TCRdb stores in-frame clones only, minus some. The DNA was the basis for D and trimming; V, J and clone size are from that table. The repertoire includes about 68,000 clones, more than 80% of them detected once, and roughly 8.8% sits in the top ten. The genes are TRBV27 and TRBJ2-5, with 10 bases identical to TRBD1. This sequence originates from a man aged 25 to 45 with acute or convalescent COVID-19. Source material: peripheral blood. The chain's CDR3 is CASSSRTGGQETQYF. In nucleotides, the CDR3 is TGTGCCAGCAGTTCTAGGACAGGGGGCCAAGAGACCCAGTACTTC.